The 19 T cell receptor beta chains presented below share a single source sample, sequenced in a study of blood T cell repertoires in COVID-19. Generated by immunoSEQ multiplex PCR, the TCRdb table keeps only in-frame clones and is missing some. The sample lists tens of thousands of clones; 88% were seen once. The specimen was peripheral blood. The receptors come from a human donor in a cohort sampled during active COVID-19.

The chain combines TRBV27 with TRBJ2-2; 9 nucleotides match TRBD2. V dropped 2 bases and J dropped 0; count of bases not matched to a gene: 4. The length of the CDR3 is 17 residues. Looked up from germline, CDR1 is MNHEY and CDR2 is SMNVEV (reference sequence). The CDR3 spells CASSLVAGAPNTGELFF. Written as DNA, the CDR3 is TGTGCCAGCAGTTTAGTAGCGGGGGCACCGAACACCGGGGAGCTGTTTTTT.

This rearrangement joins TRBV18 to TRBJ1-5, with D tentatively TRBD1 (5 bases). V lost 2 bases to trimming and J lost 11 bases, with 13 bases between them. This CDR3 is built from 13 residues. Per the germline V gene, CDR1 is KGHSH and CDR2 is LQKENI. CDR3 protein: CASSPVGGDAQHF. CDR3 DNA sequence: TGTGCCAGCTCACCAGTCGGGGGGGATGCCCAGCATTTT.

CDR3 DNA sequence: TGTGCCAGCAGCTTAGCGCTCCGGACAGGTCAAAACATTCAGTACTTC. It translates to CASSLALRTGQNIQYF. The J gene is TRBJ2-4, the V gene TRBV7-2; 7 positions match TRBD1. V was clipped by 0 bases and J by 5 bases; unmatched bases: 7. Germline V gene lookup returns CDR1 SGHTA and CDR2 FQGNSA. The CDR3 covers 16 residues.

The chain carries TRBV19 and TRBJ1-3; D remains unclear. The germline gives CDR1 LNHDA, CDR2 SQIVND (reference sequence). V dropped 0 bases and J dropped 0 bases, with 6 bases sitting between them. The CDR3 has 15 residues. This CDR3 is CASSIDRASGNTIYF. Written as DNA, the CDR3 is TGTGCCAGTAGTATAGATCGAGCCTCTGGAAACACCATATATTTT.

In its sample, this clone was seen a few times. For the CDR3, the DNA is TGCAGCGTTGGGCGCGGAGGGAGCCCTAATGAAAAACTGTTTTTT. This translates into CSVGRGGSPNEKLFF. The chain employs TRBV29-1 and TRBJ1-4; D is unresolved. V was cut by 4 bases and J by 3 bases, with 15 bases left in between. This CDR3 spans 15 amino acids. Germline V gene data show CDR1 as SQVTM and CDR2 as ANQGSEA.

The chain combines TRBV5-1 with TRBJ2-2; D uncertain. The CDR3 loop spans 13 amino acids. Trimming removed 4 bases at V and 5 bases at J, with 9 bases between. Germline-derived CDR1 and CDR2 are SGHRS and YFSETQ. CDR3 nucleotides: TGCGCCAGCAGCCCCCAGTCGACCGGGGAGCTGTTTTTT. Its translation: CASSPQSTGELFF.

The gene calls are TRBV7-3 and TRBJ2-3; a weak D match, TRBD1 (6 bases). Trimming stripped 3 bases from V and 0 bases from J, with 7 bases between. Per germline, CDR1 SGHTA and CDR2 FQGTGA. The CDR3 covers 14 residues. The CDR3 reads CASSFDRSTDTQYF. The DNA of the CDR3 is TGTGCCAGCAGCTTCGACAGGAGCACAGATACGCAGTATTTT.

The chain carries TRBV5-1 and TRBJ2-5; 7 bases agree with TRBD2. With V trimmed by 0 bases and J by 1 base, 6 bases remained unmatched. The CDR3 spans 16 residues. Germline V lookup: CDR1 SGHRS, CDR2 YFSETQ. The CDR3 here is CASSLGRGGGQETQYF. Here the CDR3 DNA reads TGCGCCAGCAGCTTGGGACGGGGCGGGGGCCAAGAGACCCAGTACTTC.

In its sample, this clone was seen once. The chain has TRBV18 and TRBJ2-7, with 7 bases fitting TRBD1. Germline lookup yields CDR1 KGHSH and CDR2 LQKENI. There are 15 residues in the CDR3. The junction had 10 bases not matched to a gene; V was cut back by 6 bases and J by 2 bases. Written as DNA, the CDR3 is TGTGCCAGCTCGGCGAAACCGGGACAGACCTACGAGCAGTACTTC. Translation gives CASSAKPGQTYEQYF.

The rearrangement links TRBV7-9 to TRBJ2-2; the D gene is possibly TRBD2 (7 bases). Germline-derived CDR1 and CDR2 are SEHNR and FQNEAQ (reference sequence). This CDR3 spans 15 amino acids. V gave up 1 base and J gave up 4 bases, with 10 bases separating them. The CDR3 spells CASSLDGGPTGELFF. CDR3 nucleotides: TGTGCCAGCAGCTTAGACGGGGGGCCCACCGGGGAGCTGTTTTTT.

The genes are TRBV19 and TRBJ2-7; 7 bases agree with TRBD1. The CDR3 has 12 residues. V was clipped by 4 bases and J by 3 bases; unmatched bases: 0. CDR1 and CDR2 (germline): LNHDA, SQIVND (reference sequence). CDR3 DNA sequence: TGTGCCAGTAGTACAGGGGGCTACGAGCAGTACTTC. The encoded protein is CASSTGGYEQYF.

The chain uses TRBV7-6 and TRBJ2-5; no clear D. Looked up from germline, CDR1 is SGHVS and CDR2 is FNYEAQ. Between the trimmed V and J ends, which lost 0 bases and 5 bases, there was a span of 22 bases. This CDR3 is 18 amino acids long. CDR3 coding DNA: TGTGCCAGCAGCTTAGCGTTGACGGGTATCGTCGGTGGGGAGACCCAGTACTTC. It encodes CASSLALTGIVGGETQYF.

The rearrangement joins TRBV2 to TRBJ1-4, with 8 bases matching TRBD1. CDR1 is SNHLY and CDR2 is FYNNEI in the germline V gene. Trimming cost V 5 bases and J 2 bases; bases outside gene matches: 4. This CDR3 contains 15 residues. CDR3 residues: CASSQGARTNEKLFF. The DNA for the CDR3 is TGTGCCAGCAGTCAGGGGGCGCGGACTAATGAAAAACTGTTTTTT.

The chain is built from TRBV10-3 and TRBJ2-3; 10 nucleotides agree with TRBD2. The CDR3 is 15 residues long. Trimming at V came to 8 bases and at J to 0 bases, leaving 5 bases not matched to a gene. Per the germline V gene, CDR1 is ENHRY and CDR2 is SYGVKD. The CDR3 DNA reads as TGTGCCATCGGCACACTAGCGGGAAGCACAGATACGCAGTATTTT. It yields the protein CAIGTLAGSTDTQYF.

This chain connects TRBV5-1 to TRBJ2-1, with D tentatively TRBD2 (6 bases). CDR3 size: 13 residues. The germline CDR1 and CDR2 sequences are SGHRS and YFSETQ. Trimming removed 4 bases at V and 6 bases at J, with 11 bases between. CDR3 region: CASSVGTSNEQFF. The DNA for the CDR3 is TGCGCCAGCAGCGTAGGGACTTCCAATGAGCAGTTCTTC.

Written as DNA, the CDR3 is TGTGCCAGCAGCTCGGACGGACAGTATGAAAAACTGTTTTTT. As protein: CASSSDGQYEKLFF. V and J are TRBV7-9 and TRBJ1-4; D is perhaps TRBD1 (6 bases). Germline V CDR1 and CDR2: SEHNR, FQNEAQ (reference sequence). Trimming took 4 bases from V and 6 from J, leaving 12 bases between them. CDR3 length equals 14 residues.

The chain carries TRBV5-1 and TRBJ2-3; TRBD2 aligns across 7 bases. V shed 5 bases and J 2 bases; nucleotides not matched to a gene: 11. Germline V lookup: CDR1 SGHRS, CDR2 YFSETQ. The CDR3 totals 16 residues. CDR3: CASRVLASGNTDTQYF. The CDR3, as DNA: TGCGCCAGCAGAGTTTTGGCTAGCGGTAACACAGATACGCAGTATTTT.

The rearrangement uses TRBV9 and TRBJ1-6; 8 bases map to TRBD1. The J segment lost 6 bases and the V segment lost 4 bases, leaving 3 bases of the junction unmatched. CDR3 length: 14 residues. The germline gives CDR1 SGDLS, CDR2 YYNGEE. The CDR3, as DNA: TGTGCCAGCAGCCGGGGACAGGTTAATTCACCCCTCCACTTT. This sequence encodes CASSRGQVNSPLHF.

The gene calls are TRBV15 and TRBJ1-4; TRBD1 matches at 8 bases. This CDR3 has 14 amino acids. Trimming cost V 4 bases and J 8 bases; bases outside gene matches: 6. Germline V gene data show CDR1 as LNHNV and CDR2 as YYDKDF (reference sequence). CDR3 in amino acids: CATSMRTGLEKLFF. In DNA form, the CDR3 reads TGTGCCACCAGCATGCGGACAGGGCTGGAAAAACTGTTTTTT. Based on the CDR3 plus reference TRBV15 and TRBJ1-4, the full variable domain is DAMVIQNPRYQVTQFGKPVTLSCSQTLNHNVMYWYQQKSSQAPKLLFHYYDKDFNNEADTPDNFQSRRPNTSFCFLDIRSPGLGDTAMYLCATSMRTGLEKLFFGSGTQLSVL.